This T cell receptor (beta chain) was observed in a study of patients and donors after allogeneic stem cell transplantation. V dropped 5 bases and J dropped 4 bases, with 15 bases sitting between them. CDR3 length: 15 residues. CDR1 and CDR2 (germline): SGHNT, YENEEA. TCRdb called the RT-PCR reads again in MiXCR, with one record for every CDR3 protein. In the table there are about 230,000 distinct CDR3 sequences, roughly 14% of which are singletons. This chain connects TRBV11-3 to TRBJ2-1; no reliable D call. The sequenced sample consisted of blood, either unsorted or a sorted T cell fraction (not recorded which). This receptor was identified in a human donor who was either an allogeneic HSCT recipient or a stem cell or donor lymphocyte infusion donor (not recorded which). It is not recorded whose cells these are; they may come from a transplant donor. The CDR3 reads CASSARLGTYNEQFF. For the CDR3, the DNA is TGTGCCAGCAGCGCCCGACTGGGAACTTACAATGAGCAGTTCTTC. Supplemented by reference TRBV11-3 and TRBJ2-1, the full variable domain reads EAGVVQSPRYKIIEKKQPVAFWCNPISGHNTLYWYLQNLGQGPELLIRYENEEAVDDSQLPKDRFSAERLKGVDSTLKIQPAELGDSAVYLCASSARLGTYNEQFFGPGTRLTVL.